This T cell receptor (beta chain) was documented in a study of blood T cell repertoires in COVID-19. Across the whole study: Italy, Spain and the United States were the sources of the convalescent and acute COVID-19 samples.

Some clones are missing from TCRdb's copy, which holds only in-frame ones; the method was immunoSEQ multiplex PCR. Counted here are hundreds of thousands of clones, more than 75% occurring once; the ten biggest clones make up roughly 3%. The germline CDR1 and CDR2 sequences are SQVTM and ANQGSEA. Trimming stripped 6 bases from V and 6 bases from J, with 17 bases between. The CDR3 length is 13 residues. The sample taken for sequencing was peripheral blood. This receptor was obtained from a woman aged 18-29 years who had recovered from COVID-19. The rearrangement joins TRBV29-1 to TRBJ1-2; no definite D call. CDR3 amino acids: CSVIHQEDDGYTF. DNA of the CDR3: TGCAGCGTAATCCATCAGGAAGATGATGGCTACACCTTC.